This paragraph covers one T cell receptor (beta chain) sequence. Its antigen is still unknown. At one end the junction does not follow the germline gene, possibly because of a read error. CDR1 and CDR2, per the germline V gene (reference sequence), are MNHEY and SMNVEV. Including the terminal cysteine and phenylalanine, the CDR3 comprises 12 residues. The sequence is cut down to CDR3 DNA, 36 bases in frame from base 1. Each PCR received spiked-in synthetic TCR analog templates so that absolute template abundance could be estimated from read counts. The immunoSEQ assay used bias-controlled V and J gene primers to amplify TCRbeta CDR3 regions from genomic DNA. Sequencing of rearranged TCRbeta segments was performed at approximately 20X coverage. Concerning the study's data processing: Clustering was used to correct sequencing errors, and CDR3s were annotated against IMGT so that V, D and J genes could be assigned. Only productive TCRbeta rearrangements were used in downstream analyses, excluding out-of-frame or stop-codon sequences. Clonality was calculated as one minus the Shannon entropy normalized by the log of the number of unique productive sequences. Clones differing between time points or between blood and tumor were identified using Fisher's exact test with Benjamini-Hochberg correction, with an adjusted p below 0.01 applied as the threshold. Drawn from immuneACCESS, this table holds only the in-frame rearrangements with V and J called that TCRdb kept. Clones are partly lost; checked studies trace under half to an unresolved V gene and leave the rest unexplained. V, J and clone size reflect that table, while D and trimming were determined from the DNA. This sample has roughly 100,000 clones in its table, and around 90% of those were observed once. About 0.89% of the sample rests with the top ten.

The time point label, as the study defines it: pretreatment peripheral blood. The cohort comprised around 30 patients with locally advanced or metastatic urothelial carcinoma treated at Memorial Sloan Kettering on a trial protocol. Peripheral blood mononuclear cells were collected pretreatment and during treatment, with between 1 and 8 total time points obtained per patient. The Qiagen DNeasy Blood extraction kit was used to purify genomic DNA from total PBMCs and tumor samples. Collected pretreatment and during treatment, PBMCs were isolated and stored as previously described. The data derive from a study of PD-L1 blockade in urothelial cancer (dated by TCRdb to the late 2010s). Broadly, across the study: All patients started therapy in the mid-2010s and received atezolizumab 1,200 mg intravenously every 3 weeks. About nine tenths of the roughly 29 patients were males with bladder-origin urothelial cancer, and about 65% of the 29 reported a prior smoking history. Patients had an ECOG performance status of 0 or 1 and had received between 0 and 3 prior chemotherapy regimens. Blood samples were analyzed 3 weeks after the start of treatment (second dose) and 6 weeks after the start of treatment. Blood samples gave median yields of around 150,000 T cells and over 80,000 unique TCRs, along with a median clonality of 0.080. The study, an exploratory multi-omic analysis, examined somatic, immune and clinical correlates of response to PD-L1 blockade with atezolizumab in urothelial cancer. Pretreatment tumor samples, along with matched peripheral blood collected serially before and after atezolizumab treatment, underwent TCR sequencing. Progression-free survival longer than 6 months counted as durable clinical benefit, and TCR features were additionally tested against both progression-free and overall survival. In the same patients who had TCR sequencing, pretreatment tumors also underwent whole exome sequencing and RNA sequencing. Durable clinical benefit was achieved by nine patients and was not achieved by 20 patients. Pretreatment blood TCR-seq was available for 27 to 30 patients, at least one posttreatment blood collection was obtained for around 25 patients, and tumor TCR-seq was available for around 25 patients.

Results and caveats for the whole study, not just this receptor: Improved progression-free and overall survival was associated with having pretreatment peripheral blood TCR clonality below the median. Because the sample size was small (n of about 30) and many exploratory analyses were performed, the results are intended to be hypothesis-generating. At 3 weeks after the start of treatment, tumor-associated TCR clones in peripheral blood had expanded more in patients with durable benefit (n ≈ 24, p = 0.022).

The chain employs TRBV27 and TRBJ2-3, with no confidently assigned D gene. Sequences were derived from PBMCs, sampled around atezolizumab (anti-PD-L1) treatment. This TCR was sampled from a woman older than 75 with urothelial cancer. The encoded CDR3 is CASSPGTYTQYF. The DNA sequence follows: TGTGCCAGCAGTCCAGGCACATATACGCAGTATTTT.